The 20 T cell receptor beta chains below all came from one sample that was sequenced in a study of shared clonotypes between healthy human individuals. Assay used: immunoSEQ multiplex PCR; TCRdb lists only in-frame clones, some missing. This table has roughly 2.5 million clones, approximately 90% appearing once. What was sequenced was naive CD4+ T cells sorted from blood. Stated subset: CD45RA+ positively selected. The origin of the receptors is a man between 18 and 29 years old in good health.

The chain combines TRBV11-2 with TRBJ2-7, with 14 bases matching TRBD2. V shed 4 bases, J shed 3 bases, and the junction held 2 bases outside the gene matches. The CDR3 is 15 amino acids. The germline CDR1 and CDR2 sequences are SGHAT and FQNNGV. In DNA, the CDR3 is TGTGCCAGCAGCTGGGGGACTAGCGGGAGCTACGAGCAGTACTTC. As protein: CASSWGTSGSYEQYF. Full variable domain (rest looked up from reference TRBV11-2 and TRBJ2-7): EAGVAQSPRYKIIEKRQSVAFWCNPISGHATLYWYQQILGQGPKLLIQFQNNGVVDDSQLPKDRFSAERLKGVDSTLKIQPAKLEDSAVYLCASSWGTSGSYEQYFGPGTRLTVT.

The table lists this clone with a few counts. Compared with germline, one end of the junction differs, possibly owing to a read error. This chain links TRBV2 with TRBJ1-6; D gene ambiguous. The CDR3 extends over 13 amino acids. Per the germline V gene, CDR1 is SNHLY and CDR2 is FYNNEI. The CDR3: CASSDWENSPLHF. CDR3 sequence (DNA): TGTGCCAGCAGTGATTGGGAGAATTCGCCCCTCCACTTT.

The V call is TRBV2, the J call TRBJ2-5; D uncertain. CDR3 length: 12 amino acids. V lost 7 bases to trimming and J lost 7 bases, with 13 bases between them. Germline V gene lookup returns CDR1 SNHLY and CDR2 FYNNEI. CDR3 region: CASTWAVGTQYF. The CDR3 region has the DNA TGTGCCAGCACTTGGGCAGTCGGGACCCAGTACTTC. The whole variable domain, remainder taken from reference TRBV2 and TRBJ2-5, is EPEVTQTPSHQVTQMGQEVILRCVPISNHLYFYWYRQILGQKVEFLVSFYNNEISEKSEIFDDQFSVERPDGSNFTLKIRSTKLEDSAMYFCASTWAVGTQYFGPGTRLLVL.

The CDR3 coding sequence is TGTGCCAGTCGGGCGGGATACCAAGAGACCCAGTACTTC. It is translated as CASRAGYQETQYF. The chain recombines TRBV19 with TRBJ2-5; a weak D match, TRBD2 (6 bases). The CDR3 has 13 amino acids. Trimming took off 8 bases at V and 0 bases at J, with 10 bases between the two ends. Germline lookup yields CDR1 LNHDA and CDR2 SQIVND (reference sequence).

About this clone: This same CDR3 is encoded by further DNA sequences in the sample. The chain carries TRBV10-3 and TRBJ1-3, with 7 positions matching TRBD1. Trimming removed 6 bases from V and 4 bases from J; junction bases left unmatched: 3. CDR3 length: 13 amino acids. Germline-derived CDR1 and CDR2 are ENHRY and SYGVKD. The CDR3 region has the DNA TGTGCCATCAGCCGGGACAGCGGAAACACCATATATTTT. Translated, it gives CAISRDSGNTIYF.

The chain joins TRBV10-2 to TRBJ2-3; D is perhaps TRBD1 (6 bases). V gave up 7 bases and J gave up 11 bases, with 25 bases separating them. Per the germline V gene, CDR1 is WSHSY and CDR2 is SAAADI. The CDR3 is 15 residues long. DNA of the CDR3: TGCGCCAGCATTCATCCTGAGGGGACACCGGATTTGCAGTATTTT. It specifies CASIHPEGTPDLQYF.

The table lists this clone with a count of one. The chain carries TRBV6-5 and TRBJ2-1; D possibly uses TRBD1 or TRBD2 (6 bases each). The CDR3 contains 14 residues. The V end was cut by 7 bases, the J end by 5 bases, with 15 bases between. Germline assignment: CDR1 MNHEY and CDR2 SVGAGI. The CDR3: CASMRGAEDNEQFF. In DNA, the CDR3 is TGTGCCAGCATGAGGGGGGCGGAGGACAATGAGCAGTTCTTC.

The chain carries TRBV5-6 and TRBJ1-5, with 7 positions matching TRBD1. Per the germline V gene, CDR1 is SGHDT and CDR2 is YYEEEE. V trimming: 0 bases; J trimming: 4 bases; junction bases outside the gene matches: 7. There are 16 residues in the CDR3. The CDR3 is CASSLGSGTVNQPQHF. The DNA for the CDR3 is TGTGCCAGCAGCTTGGGATCCGGGACAGTTAATCAGCCCCAGCATTTT.

This chain uses TRBV5-1 with TRBJ2-2, with TRBD2 as a possible D gene (5 bases). From germline, CDR1 is SGHRS and CDR2 YFSETQ. Trimming pared 6 bases from V and 2 bases from J, leaving 11 bases between. The CDR3 contains 14 residues. The CDR3 DNA reads as TGCGCCAGCATGAGGGAGCTTAACACCGGGGAGCTGTTTTTT. Translating it yields CASMRELNTGELFF.

The gene calls are TRBV25-1 and TRBJ1-6, with D unresolved. V was clipped by 5 bases and J by 5 bases, with 10 bases between them. In germline, CDR1 is MGHDK, CDR2 SYGVNS. This CDR3 is 14 amino acids long. The chain's CDR3 is CASSIYQDNSPLHF. The CDR3 DNA sequence: TGTGCCAGCAGTATATACCAAGATAATTCACCCCTCCACTTT.

This chain joins TRBV7-8 and TRBJ1-1, with D unclear. With 2 bases removed from V and 0 bases from J, the gap between germline ends came to 7 bases. The CDR3 consists of 14 residues. CDR1 SGHVS and CDR2 FQNEAQ come from the germline V gene. This chain's CDR3 is CASSLPGMNTEAFF. The CDR3 DNA reads as TGTGCCAGCAGCTTACCAGGTATGAACACTGAAGCTTTCTTT.

The CDR3 here is CASSRRAPPPGSYTF. The CDR3 region has the DNA TGTGCCAGCAGTCGTAGGGCTCCCCCACCTGGAAGTTATACCTTC. The chain joins TRBV27 to TRBJ1-2, with D hard to call. The V and J ends lost 5 bases and 14 bases respectively, with 27 bases between them. Germline V CDR1 and CDR2: MNHEY, SMNVEV (reference sequence). This CDR3 has 15 residues.

Notes on this clone: The same CDR3 can be traced to other DNA sequences in this sample. The chain uses TRBV30 and TRBJ1-4, with 8 bases matching TRBD1. The CDR3 has 13 amino acids. Germline CDR1 is GTSNPN and CDR2 is SVGIG (reference sequence). J was trimmed by 7 bases and V by 4 bases; bases with no gene match: 5. The CDR3 sequence is CAWKQGAGEKLFF. CDR3 bases: TGTGCCTGGAAGCAGGGGGCGGGTGAAAAACTGTTTTTT.

The rearrangement uses TRBV5-1 and TRBJ2-5; the match to TRBD2 covers 7 bases. The V gene end was trimmed by 6 bases and the J gene end by 4 bases; junction bases not matched to a gene: 18. CDR3 size: 17 residues. Germline CDR1 is SGHRS and CDR2 is YFSETQ. Here the CDR3 DNA reads TGCGCCAGCACCTCCGGATTAGGGGAGGGAAGAGGAGAGACCCAGTACTTC. Amino acids: CASTSGLGEGRGETQYF.

This clone was seen more than once but under ten times. This sequence joins TRBV5-4 and TRBJ2-7, with 7 bases identical to TRBD1. Germline loops: CDR1 SGHNT, CDR2 YYREEE (reference sequence). The CDR3 runs 13 residues. V was clipped by 4 bases and J by 7 bases; unmatched bases: 8. CDR3 sequence reads: CASSATGAEEQYF. The CDR3 DNA follows: TGTGCCAGCAGCGCTACAGGGGCGGAAGAGCAGTACTTC.

The gene calls are TRBV27 and TRBJ1-1; TRBD1 aligns across 9 bases. The CDR3 runs 19 residues. CDR1 is MNHEY, CDR2 SMNVEV, per germline (reference sequence). With V trimmed by 5 bases and J by 2 bases, 18 bases remained unmatched. This CDR3 is CASSLNRGLSRLVNTEAFF. CDR3 DNA sequence: TGTGCCAGCAGTCTCAACAGGGGGCTGTCAAGGTTGGTCAACACTGAAGCTTTCTTT.

The sample holds one count of this clone. The rearrangement uses TRBV6-1 and TRBJ2-3; 10 bases are a match to TRBD1. V was clipped by 6 bases and J by 4 bases; unmatched bases: 7. Germline values: CDR1 MNHNS, CDR2 SASEGT. The CDR3 extends over 15 amino acids. DNA of the CDR3: TGTGCCAGCAGGCCCGGACAGGGGGTAGCAGATACGCAGTATTTT. Amino acids: CASRPGQGVADTQYF.

A word on this clone: The same CDR3 is also encoded by other DNA sequences in this sample. The chain has TRBV11-3 and TRBJ2-3; no reliable D call. Trimming cost V 1 base and J 4 bases, with 6 bases left between them. Germline V CDR1 and CDR2: SGHNT, YENEEA. This CDR3 is 13 amino acids long. CDR3 in DNA: TGTGCCAGCAGCTTAGTGGGTGCAGATACGCAGTATTTT. This codes for CASSLVGADTQYF.

With respect to this clone: One junction end does not reproduce the germline sequence, and a read error may be involved. Here the CDR3 reads CASSQGPNQPQHF. In nucleotides, the CDR3 is TGTGCTAGCAGCCAGGGGCCTAATCAGCCCCAGCATTTT. The chain employs TRBV7-7 and TRBJ1-5, with D possibly being TRBD1 (6 bases). Germline CDR1 is SSHAT and CDR2 is FNYEAQ (reference sequence). The CDR3 extends over 13 amino acids.

The gene calls are TRBV28 and TRBJ2-3; TRBD1 matches 7 bases. Looked up from germline, CDR1 is MDHEN and CDR2 is SYDVKM. Trimming cost V 6 bases and J 0 bases; bases outside gene matches: 6. The CDR3 length is 15 residues. CDR3 amino acids: CASSQGGSSTDTQYF. The CDR3 DNA reads as TGTGCCAGCAGCCAAGGGGGCTCTAGCACAGATACGCAGTATTTT.